The rows below give T cell receptor beta chains drawn from one sample of a study of shared clonotypes between healthy human individuals. Repertoires were generated with immunoSEQ multiplex PCR, while TCRdb's copy carries only in-frame clones and drops some. Of about 2.4 million clones detected, approximately 94% appear once; the ten largest clones hold approximately 0.36%. The sample taken for sequencing was naive CD4+ T cells from PBMCs. Receptors originate from a man aged 18-30 years in good health. Some clones in this sample may be carry-over from other donors' samples. Each CDR3 is given without its conserved first and last residue. The order of the fields is V gene, clone size, CDR3 protein. Size tells how often a clone was seen (once, few, many) or the class of an expanded clone, and some rows leave it out.

V gene: TRBV18
clone size: .
CDR3 protein: ASSPLAKIDNEQF

V gene: TRBV21-1
clone size: once
CDR3 protein: ASSKEEDRGVGTDTQY

V gene: TRBV28
clone size: .
CDR3 protein: ASSGWGQYTGELF

V gene: TRBV4-2
clone size: .
CDR3 protein: ASSQDYLPPLDEQF

V gene: TRBV7-3
clone size: .
CDR3 protein: ASSRNRLAGVREQF

V gene: TRBV6-1
clone size: .
CDR3 protein: ASSARTSGRAYEQY

V gene: TRBV7-3
clone size: .
CDR3 protein: ASSLSQGNEQF

V gene: TRBV15
clone size: .
CDR3 protein: ATSRDLGQGYSNQPQH

V gene: TRBV5-1
clone size: .
CDR3 protein: ASSLGLAGLNTGELF

V gene: TRBV4-3
clone size: .
CDR3 protein: ASSQHTTSGSGNEQF

V gene: TRBV9
clone size: .
CDR3 protein: ASSVGGGGNTEAF

V gene: TRBV5-6
clone size: .
CDR3 protein: ASSRTGGLSYEQY

V gene: TRBV7-8
clone size: .
CDR3 protein: ASRGSGQAGEQY

V gene: TRBV29-1
clone size: once
CDR3 protein: SVEIGSPGETQY

V gene: TRBV30
clone size: .
CDR3 protein: AWSVRGGFPQY

V gene: TRBV12-5
clone size: once
CDR3 protein: ASGPDRDRFYGYT

V gene: TRBV6-5
clone size: .
CDR3 protein: ASSYGWGSYEQY

V gene: TRBV7-2
clone size: .
CDR3 protein: ASRSSPSNTGELF

V gene: TRBV27
clone size: .
CDR3 protein: ASSLRGQGGWDEQF

V gene: TRBV6-6
clone size: .
CDR3 protein: ASNWGAGDGYT

V gene: TRBV6-5
clone size: .
CDR3 protein: ASSYSPRPGNTIY

V gene: TRBV11-2
clone size: .
CDR3 protein: ASSAWPRREKLF

V gene: TRBV6-5
clone size: .
CDR3 protein: ASSYPAGPAYEQY

V gene: TRBV9
clone size: .
CDR3 protein: ASSVTSLREQF

V gene: TRBV28
clone size: .
CDR3 protein: ASSFRRATNEKLF

V gene: TRBV9
clone size: .
CDR3 protein: ASSVAGKSWRGNTEAF

V gene: TRBV29-1
clone size: .
CDR3 protein: SVEDLGPEGAGYT

V gene: TRBV5-4
clone size: .
CDR3 protein: ASSFGGAGSSYNEQF

V gene: TRBV30
clone size: .
CDR3 protein: AWSPLRQGLVNEQF

V gene: TRBV5-1
clone size: .
CDR3 protein: ASSFSGGGQETQY

V gene: TRBV20-1
clone size: .
CDR3 protein: SATGERTQF

V gene: TRBV6-5
clone size: .
CDR3 protein: ATNGGAYNEQF

V gene: TRBV21-1
clone size: .
CDR3 protein: ASIHRGRSPMSREQY

V gene: TRBV28
clone size: .
CDR3 protein: ASSLLDIIISNTGELF

V gene: TRBV5-4
clone size: .
CDR3 protein: ASSLNPLAASGGTDTQY

V gene: TRBV21-1
clone size: .
CDR3 protein: ASSLPSRERQPQH

V gene: TRBV28
clone size: .
CDR3 protein: ASSQTGLPSGANVLT

V gene: TRBV7-9
clone size: .
CDR3 protein: ASSLGTSRNEQF

V gene: TRBV10-3
clone size: .
CDR3 protein: AISTYSGQGTEAF

V gene: TRBV7-8
clone size: .
CDR3 protein: ASSLEWDEGVYGYT

V gene: TRBV28
clone size: once
CDR3 protein: ASSLSQGTQPDTQY

V gene: TRBV21-1
clone size: .
CDR3 protein: ASSKVRQGICEAF

V gene: TRBV7-9
clone size: .
CDR3 protein: ASTPMGTSVDEQY

V gene: TRBV7-2
clone size: .
CDR3 protein: ASSPSGGAGGNTIY

V gene: TRBV28
clone size: .
CDR3 protein: ASSLTGTHAYEQY

V gene: TRBV19
clone size: .
CDR3 protein: ASSPPWGASDGYNQPQH

V gene: TRBV28
clone size: .
CDR3 protein: ASSLAGPSMNQPQH

V gene: TRBV5-1
clone size: .
CDR3 protein: ASSLAQGAIYGYT

V gene: TRBV30
clone size: .
CDR3 protein: AWSTTGYEQY

V gene: TRBV5-1
clone size: .
CDR3 protein: ASSLNPGGTEAF